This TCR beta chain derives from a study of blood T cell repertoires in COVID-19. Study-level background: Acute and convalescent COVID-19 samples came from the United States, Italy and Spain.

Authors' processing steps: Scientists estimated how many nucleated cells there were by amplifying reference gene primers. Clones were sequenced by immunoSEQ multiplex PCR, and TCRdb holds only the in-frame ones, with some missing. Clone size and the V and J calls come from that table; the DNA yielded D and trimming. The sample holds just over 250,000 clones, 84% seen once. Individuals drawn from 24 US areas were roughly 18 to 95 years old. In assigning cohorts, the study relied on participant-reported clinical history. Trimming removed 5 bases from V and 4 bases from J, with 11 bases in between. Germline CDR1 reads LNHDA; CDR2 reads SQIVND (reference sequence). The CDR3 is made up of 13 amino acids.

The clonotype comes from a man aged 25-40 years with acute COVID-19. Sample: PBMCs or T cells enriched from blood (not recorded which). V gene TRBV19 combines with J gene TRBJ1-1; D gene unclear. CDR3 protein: CASSDRPGTEAFF. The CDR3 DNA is TGTGCCAGTAGTGATCGGCCGGGCACTGAAGCTTTCTTT.